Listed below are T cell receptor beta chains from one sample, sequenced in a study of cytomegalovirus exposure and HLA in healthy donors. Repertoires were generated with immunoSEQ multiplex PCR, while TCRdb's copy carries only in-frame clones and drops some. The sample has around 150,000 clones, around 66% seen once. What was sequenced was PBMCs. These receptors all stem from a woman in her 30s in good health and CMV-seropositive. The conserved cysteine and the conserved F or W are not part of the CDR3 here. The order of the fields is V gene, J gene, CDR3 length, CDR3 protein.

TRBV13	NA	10	ASSLGRAEQY
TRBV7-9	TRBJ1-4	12	ASSLAGLNEKLF
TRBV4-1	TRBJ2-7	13	ASSLGTGQPHEQY
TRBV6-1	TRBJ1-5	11	ASRDTSNQPQH
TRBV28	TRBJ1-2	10	ASVREGRGYT
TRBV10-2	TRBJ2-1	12	ASLNQRFTNEQF
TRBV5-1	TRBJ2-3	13	ASSPQDRSTDTQY
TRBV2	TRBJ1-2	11	ASRSGTDYGYT
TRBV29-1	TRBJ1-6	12	SVSAGRYNSPLH
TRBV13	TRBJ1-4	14	ASSLRTGGLDEKLF
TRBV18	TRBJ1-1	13	ASSPAQTLLTEAF
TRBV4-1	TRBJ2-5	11	ASSQVIAETQY
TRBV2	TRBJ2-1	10	ASAPRGGEQF
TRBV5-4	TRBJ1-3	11	ASSAAREDTIY
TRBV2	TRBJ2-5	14	ASRATRTGVGETQY
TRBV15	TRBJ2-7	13	ATSPRGGQTYEQY
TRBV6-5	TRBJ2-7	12	ATTWGTTLQEQY
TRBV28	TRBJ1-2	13	ASSFHRGANYGYT
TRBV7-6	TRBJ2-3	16	ASSSSASGHFFTDTQY
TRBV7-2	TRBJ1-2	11	ASRLRGTESYT
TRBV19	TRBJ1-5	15	ASSRTGPLRSNQPQH
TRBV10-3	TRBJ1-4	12	AIRPGQGNEKLF
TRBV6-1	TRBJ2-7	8	ASSELVQY
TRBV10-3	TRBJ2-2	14	AISEMTSGNTGELF
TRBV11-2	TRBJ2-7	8	ASSFDEQY
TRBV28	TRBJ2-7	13	ASSLLTGYNDEQY
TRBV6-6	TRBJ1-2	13	ASTGGGRGNYGYT
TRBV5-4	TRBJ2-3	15	ASSLRVGGSSTDTQY
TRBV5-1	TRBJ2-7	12	ASSGLAGTYEQY
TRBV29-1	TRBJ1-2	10	SVEYRLYGYT
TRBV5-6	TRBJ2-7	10	ASSFGGGEQY
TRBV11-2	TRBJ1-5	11	ASSFRAYQPQH
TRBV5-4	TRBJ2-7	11	ASSSGTAYEQY
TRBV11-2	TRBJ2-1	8	ATQPRSQF
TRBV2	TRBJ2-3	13	ASSGSGMGTDTQY
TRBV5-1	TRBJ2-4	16	ASRTGPGTSGAKNIQY
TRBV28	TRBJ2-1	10	ASSLYRDRPF
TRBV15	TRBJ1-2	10	ATSRAGDGYT
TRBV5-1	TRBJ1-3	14	ASSLGGRVGGNTIY
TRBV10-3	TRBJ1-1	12	AIRGGQGNTEAF
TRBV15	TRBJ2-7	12	ATSREGTGPSEY
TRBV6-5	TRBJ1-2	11	ASSYQGAGGYT
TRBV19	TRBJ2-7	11	ASSISVAYEQY
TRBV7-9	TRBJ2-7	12	ASSLPMGQYEQY
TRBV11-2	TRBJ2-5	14	ASSASSQGAGKTQY
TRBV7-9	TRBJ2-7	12	ASSLELFEYEQY
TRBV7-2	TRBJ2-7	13	ASSPSGTASYEQY
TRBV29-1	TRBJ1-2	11	SAQTDRVRGYT
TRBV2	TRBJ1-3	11	ASNLERGNTIY